A single sample is the source of the 26 T cell receptor beta chains below, sequenced in a study of T cell responses to AZD1222 COVID-19 vaccine. The assay was immunoSEQ multiplex PCR, and TCRdb's table has in-frame clones only and misses some. The repertoire holds under 70,000 clones, with about 85% as singletons. The sample was peripheral blood, taken on day 0 of AZD1222 vaccination. These receptors were collected from an adult in good health.

The chain couples TRBV6-4 to TRBJ1-1, with 7 nucleotides matching TRBD1. This CDR3 is 13 amino acids long. The J segment lost 1 base and the V segment lost 6 bases, leaving 2 bases of the junction unmatched. CDR1 MRHNA and CDR2 SNTAGT come from the germline V gene. CDR3 sequence (DNA): TGTGCCAGCAGAGACAGGGAGAACACTGAAGCTTTCTTT. Translating it yields CASRDRENTEAFF.

This clone appeared a few times. The rearrangement uses TRBV7-6 and TRBJ2-5; D possibly uses TRBD1 or TRBD2 (5 bases each). This CDR3 is 14 amino acids long. Trimming shortened V by 5 bases and J by 7 bases, and 17 bases separated the two germline ends. The germline V gene encodes CDR1 SGHVS and CDR2 FNYEAQ. CDR3 nucleotides: TGTGCCAGCAGCCCTCCCGGGGCGGCGAGGACCCAGTACTTC. Protein product: CASSPPGAARTQYF.

A word on this clone: The same CDR3 arises from other DNA sequences in this sample as well. The rearrangement uses TRBV7-8 and TRBJ1-6; the D is unclear. The ends were cut back, 5 bases at V and 0 bases at J, with 14 bases in the middle. Germline V gene sequence: CDR1 SGHVS, CDR2 FQNEAQ. CDR3 length equals 17 residues. The CDR3: CASSPRTGGSYNSPLHF. CDR3 DNA: TGTGCCAGCAGCCCAAGGACCGGAGGCTCCTATAATTCACCCCTCCACTTT.

This chain uses TRBV18 with TRBJ2-7; D may be TRBD1 (5 bases). V was cut by 3 bases and J by 2 bases, with 17 bases left in between. Germline loops: CDR1 KGHSH, CDR2 LQKENI. This CDR3 is built from 16 residues. This chain's CDR3 is CASSPGVGARAYEQYF. The DNA of the CDR3 is TGTGCCAGCTCACCTGGGGTAGGGGCTAGAGCCTACGAGCAGTACTTC.

This clone was seen a few times. The chain combines TRBV7-9 with TRBJ2-7; no clear D. V lost 5 bases and J lost 6, with 11 bases in between. The CDR3 covers 12 residues. Germline V lookup: CDR1 SEHNR, CDR2 FQNEAQ (reference sequence). CDR3 nucleotide sequence: TGTGCCAGCAGCCCCAAGGACGGCGAGCAGTACTTC. It codes for CASSPKDGEQYF.

The chain has TRBV4-3 and TRBJ1-5, with D unresolved. Trimming removed 1 base at V and 0 bases at J, with 10 bases between. CDR1 LGHNA and CDR2 YSLEER come from the germline V gene. The CDR3 is 16 amino acids. CDR3 coding DNA: TGCGCCAGCAGCCAAGCGGCGGCTTATAGCAATCAGCCCCAGCATTTT. Translation: CASSQAAAYSNQPQHF.

This clone was found once. The chain combines TRBV7-6 with TRBJ2-5; D might be TRBD1 (5 bases). The ends were cut back, 5 bases at V and 4 bases at J, with 17 bases in the middle. Per germline, CDR1 SGHVS and CDR2 FNYEAQ. CDR3 length: 15 residues. This chain's CDR3 is CASSPVEGVAETQYF. The CDR3 DNA follows: TGTGCCAGCAGCCCCGTGGAAGGGGTGGCAGAGACCCAGTACTTC.

The DNA for the CDR3 is TGTGCCAGCAGTACTACCGACAGGGCAGGCACTGAAGCTTTCTTT. Translated, it gives CASSTTDRAGTEAFF. This chain links TRBV6-1 with TRBJ1-1; 7 bases map to TRBD1. Germline V lookup: CDR1 MNHNS, CDR2 SASEGT. J was trimmed by 4 bases and V by 5 bases; bases with no gene match: 10. The CDR3 is made up of 15 amino acids.

The rearrangement uses TRBV7-6 and TRBJ2-7; 14 bases are shared with TRBD2. Germline values: CDR1 SGHVS, CDR2 FNYEAQ. J gave up 6 bases and V 2 bases, and 6 bases lay outside the gene matches. The CDR3 loop spans 16 amino acids. DNA for the CDR3: TGTGCCAGCAGCTTAACGGGACTAGCGGGAGTGATCGAGCAGTACTTC. This translates into CASSLTGLAGVIEQYF.

This chain uses TRBV6-5 with TRBJ2-7, with TRBD1 identical over 8 bases. The V segment lost 2 bases and the J segment 7 bases; nucleotides outside the gene matches: 10. The germline gives CDR1 MNHEY, CDR2 SVGAGI. The CDR3 contains 15 residues. The CDR3 nucleotides are TGTGCCAGCAGTTACCCGACAGGGGTGGATGTTGAGCAGTACTTC. The encoded protein is CASSYPTGVDVEQYF.

This chain uses TRBV5-6 with TRBJ2-1; weak D call: TRBD2 (6 bases). The germline V and J ends were trimmed by 4 bases and 0 bases, with 11 bases remaining between them. The germline CDR1 and CDR2 sequences are SGHDT and YYEEEE. The CDR3 covers 15 residues. The CDR3 coding sequence is TGTGCCAGCAGCCCACCCGGGAGCTCCTACAATGAGCAGTTCTTC. As protein: CASSPPGSSYNEQFF.

This chain links TRBV18 with TRBJ2-7, with D perhaps TRBD2 (6 bases). Germline CDR1 and CDR2: KGHSH and LQKENI. CDR3 length equals 15 residues. V dropped 3 bases and J dropped 7 bases, with 19 bases sitting between them. In DNA, the CDR3 is TGTGCCAGCTCACCGTCCGGAGCGGGCACGGGTGAGCAGTACTTC. Its protein product is CASSPSGAGTGEQYF. Full variable domain (rest looked up from reference TRBV18 and TRBJ2-7): NAGVMQNPRHLVRRRGQEARLRCSPMKGHSHVYWYRQLPEEGLKFMVYLQKENIIDESGMPKERFSAEFPKEGPSILRIQQVVRGDSAAYFCASSPSGAGTGEQYFGPGTRLTVT.

The CDR3: CASSFAGEQFF. The CDR3 coding sequence is TGTGCCAGCAGCTTTGCTGGTGAGCAGTTCTTC. The chain couples TRBV5-6 to TRBJ2-1; D uncertain. There are 11 residues in the CDR3. Germline V gives CDR1 SGHDT, CDR2 YYEEEE. Trimming removed 2 bases from V and 9 bases from J, with 6 bases in between.

The sample holds a few counts of this clone. The chain uses TRBV7-2 and TRBJ1-5; tentatively, D is TRBD1 (6 bases). The CDR3 length is 13 residues. Trimming removed 3 bases from V and 4 bases from J, with 7 bases in between. Germline CDR1 is SGHTA and CDR2 is FQGNSA. In DNA, the CDR3 is TGTGCCAGCAGCTTGGGGGCGAATCAGCCCCAGCATTTT. Translating it yields CASSLGANQPQHF.

The V call is TRBV7-2, the J call TRBJ1-4; D unclear. V was cut by 1 base and J by 6 bases, with 12 bases left in between. In germline, CDR1 is SGHTA, CDR2 FQGNSA. The CDR3 is 15 amino acids. The CDR3 spells CASSLGRGFHEKLFF. CDR3 nucleotides: TGTGCCAGCAGCTTAGGACGGGGTTTTCATGAAAAACTGTTTTTT. The entire variable domain, with the rest obtained from reference TRBV7-2 and TRBJ1-4, is as follows: GAGVSQSPSNKVTEKGKDVELRCDPISGHTALYWYRQSLGQGLEFLIYFQGNSAPDKSGLPSDRFSAERTGGSVSTLTIQRTQQEDSAVYLCASSLGRGFHEKLFFGSGTQLSVL.

The chain is built from TRBV6-5 and TRBJ1-1, with D maybe TRBD1 (6 bases). With 2 bases removed from V and 11 bases from J, the gap between germline ends came to 9 bases. The CDR3 loop spans 11 amino acids. Germline V gene sequence: CDR1 MNHEY, CDR2 SVGAGI. The CDR3, as DNA: TGTGCCAGCAGTTACGGGGGGGCCGCTTTCTTT. It yields the protein CASSYGGAAFF.

The chain links TRBV28 to TRBJ1-2; TRBD1 matches 11 bases. V shed 5 bases and J 4 bases; nucleotides not matched to a gene: 6. Germline CDR1 MDHEN, CDR2 SYDVKM. This CDR3 spans 15 amino acids. Written as DNA, the CDR3 is TGTGCCAGCAGTCGACGGACAGGGGGCTTCTATGGCTACACCTTC. Translation gives CASSRRTGGFYGYTF.

The chain combines TRBV6-6 with TRBJ1-2; D gene ambiguous. Trimming took off 3 bases at V and 6 bases at J, with 17 bases between the two ends. Germline V gene sequence: CDR1 MNHNY, CDR2 SVGAGI (reference sequence). This CDR3 region has 15 residues. The DNA of the CDR3 is TGTGCCAGCAGTTATACTTCGGCCCCCCGAGATGGCTACACCTTC. Translated, it gives CASSYTSAPRDGYTF.

This clone was counted once. The chain has TRBV19 and TRBJ2-7, with TRBD1 matching over 9 bases. Germline CDR1 is LNHDA and CDR2 is SQIVND (reference sequence). The CDR3 loop spans 17 amino acids. V lost 4 bases and J lost 0; bases outside the gene matches: 10. For the CDR3, the DNA is TGTGCCAGTAGTAGGACAGGGGCAGGGACAAGCTCCTACGAGCAGTACTTC. Its translation: CASSRTGAGTSSYEQYF.

The V call is TRBV6-2 or TRBV6-3, the J call TRBJ1-2; D gene uncertain. Trimming removed 2 bases at V and 2 bases at J, with 6 bases between. Germline values: CDR1 MNHEY, CDR2 SVGEGT. The CDR3 has 13 residues. For the CDR3, the DNA is TGTGCCAGCAGTTACATGGGGAACTATGGCTACACCTTC. Amino acids: CASSYMGNYGYTF.

The J gene is TRBJ2-1, the V gene TRBV12-5, with unresolved D. CDR1 and CDR2 from the germline V gene are LGHNT and FRNRAP. V gave up 2 bases and J gave up 2 bases, with 13 bases separating them. The CDR3 covers 16 residues. The CDR3 sequence: CASGLSNLPPYNEQFF. For the CDR3, the DNA is TGTGCTAGTGGTTTGTCGAATCTCCCCCCCTACAATGAGCAGTTCTTC. Filled out from reference TRBV12-5 and TRBJ2-1, the complete variable domain reads DARVTQTPRHKVTEMGQEVTMRCQPILGHNTVFWYRQTMMQGLELLAYFRNRAPLDDSGMPKDRFSAEMPDATLATLKIQPSEPRDSAVYFCASGLSNLPPYNEQFFGPGTRLTVL.

The V gene is TRBV6-6, the J gene TRBJ2-3; D is unresolved. Germline loops: CDR1 MNHNY, CDR2 SVGAGI (reference sequence). CDR3 size: 15 residues. V lost 0 bases and J 1 base, leaving 8 bases between the germline ends. CDR3 nucleotides: TGTGCCAGCAGTTACTCGAGCAGCGGCACAGATACGCAGTATTTT. It yields the protein CASSYSSSGTDTQYF.

The gene calls are TRBV25-1 and TRBJ1-6; 8 bases fit TRBD1. This CDR3 region has 14 residues. V trimming: 4 bases; J trimming: 9 bases; junction bases outside the gene matches: 5. In germline, CDR1 is MGHDK, CDR2 SYGVNS. The CDR3 DNA is TGTGCCAGCAGTGTGACAGGGGTTGTTTCACCCCTCCACTTT. It is translated as CASSVTGVVSPLHF.

The V and J genes are TRBV9 and TRBJ2-2; 9 bases map to TRBD2. The CDR3 covers 17 residues. Trimming took 2 bases from V and 5 from J; bases not matched to a gene: 10. Germline loops: CDR1 SGDLS, CDR2 YYNGEE. The CDR3 is CASSVFLSGGKTGELFF. The CDR3 DNA sequence: TGTGCCAGCAGCGTCTTCTTAAGCGGGGGGAAAACCGGGGAGCTGTTTTTT.

The V and J genes are TRBV11-2 and TRBJ1-2, with TRBD1 as a possible D gene (6 bases). Trimming removed 1 base from V and 4 bases from J, with 19 bases in between. Germline lookup yields CDR1 SGHAT and CDR2 FQNNGV. This CDR3 has 17 residues. The CDR3 coding sequence is TGTGCCAGCAGCTTAGCTCGGGGGGGGCAGGGTACCTATGGCTACACCTTC. Translating gives CASSLARGGQGTYGYTF.

The V gene is TRBV27, the J gene TRBJ1-1; D perhaps matches TRBD1 (6 bases). The CDR3 is made up of 13 amino acids. Trimming cost V 6 bases and J 0 bases, with 8 bases left between them. Germline CDR1 reads MNHEY; CDR2 reads SMNVEV (reference sequence). The CDR3, as DNA: TGTGCCAGCAGATGGACAGTGAACACTGAAGCTTTCTTT. Protein: CASRWTVNTEAFF.